This TCR beta chain was recovered during a study of vaccination effects on CD4 cells after COVID-19. In the study overall: Each person got two doses of an mRNA SARS-CoV-2 vaccine, BNT162b2 or mRNA-1273. General study findings and limits: Convalescent patients were scarce, and early post-infection timepoints were absent.

V trimming: 3 bases; J trimming: 6 bases; junction bases outside the gene matches: 4. This CDR3 has 14 residues. The germline gives CDR1 SGHRS, CDR2 YFSETQ. Profiled with immunoSEQ multiplex PCR; TCRdb holds only in-frame clones, not every one. The sample yields around 71,000 clones, approximately 70% seen once. This clone showed up just a few times. The antigen is unknown. Before sequencing, viral peptide pools were used by the ViraFEST assay to expand antigen-specific CD4+ T cells. Isolating CD4+ T cells followed approximately nine days of culture. The vaccine recipients had no prior SARS-CoV-2 infection, with negative nucleocapsid antibodies. Culturing of some 2 million PBMC per well took place with around 9 IU/ml IL-2 and 9 to 10 ug/ml peptides. Cultures had half their medium replaced with IL-2 medium on days 3 and 7.

Source: CD4+ T cells from PBMCs cultured with HCoV-OC43 spike peptides, taken before COVID-19 vaccination. Indicated subset: HCoV-OC43 spike overlapping peptide pool stimulation. The rearrangement links TRBV5-1 to TRBJ2-2; 8 bases are shared with TRBD1. This TCR derives from a human donor who received a COVID-19 vaccine. CDR3 in DNA: TGCGCCAGCAGCTCGCAGGGGGCGGCCGGGGAGCTGTTTTTT. Translated: CASSSQGAAGELFF.